The clone carrying this T cell receptor beta chain was seen many times. As yet, its antigen is unknown. A single record per CDR3 protein comes from TCRdb applying MiXCR to the 5' RACE reads. The sample records almost 70,000 distinct CDR3 sequences, around 6.2% being singletons. The sample originates from a study of T cells after yellow fever vaccination. Broader study findings: The study re-detected most primary-vaccination clones after the booster (roughly 96% CD4, around 89% CD8). Relatively few clonotypes were ones that appeared in both CD4 and CD8 compartments.

The ends were cut back, 6 bases at V and 5 bases at J, with 10 bases in the middle. The CDR3 covers 13 residues. The V gene's germline CDR1 is SGHTA and CDR2 FQGNSA. This material consisted of CD4+ T cells sorted from PBMCs, taken roughly 15 days after the first yellow fever vaccination. The receptor comes from a man younger than 35 who received the YFV17D yellow fever vaccine. The J gene is TRBJ1-4, the V gene TRBV7-2; no clear D. For the CDR3, the DNA is TGTGCCAGCAGTTGGACCCCCAATGAAAAACTGTTTTTT. The encoded protein is CASSWTPNEKLFF.